This T cell receptor beta chain was found in a study of molecular identifiers for immune sequencing clone quantification. This clonotype showed up many times. The CDR3 loop spans 15 amino acids. Germline CDR1 SGHRS, CDR2 YFSETQ. Trimming at V came to 4 bases and at J to 0 bases, leaving 5 bases not matched to a gene. TCRdb re-called the PCR reads with MiXCR, one entry per CDR3 protein. The table lists 63,000 or so distinct CDR3 sequences, 15% to 20% of them singletons. V is TRBV5-1 and J is TRBJ2-3; 7 bases fit TRBD1. The sequencing input was naive CD8+ T cells from blood, with Jurkat cell RNA spiked in. Subset reported: FACS-sorted CD8+CD4-CCR7+CD45RA+ naive T cells. This receptor was identified in a human donor in good health. Some libraries in this study had Jurkat cell RNA spiked in. Here the CDR3 reads CASSPWTGSTDTQYF. The CDR3 DNA follows: TGCGCCAGCAGCCCATGGACAGGAAGCACAGATACGCAGTATTTT.